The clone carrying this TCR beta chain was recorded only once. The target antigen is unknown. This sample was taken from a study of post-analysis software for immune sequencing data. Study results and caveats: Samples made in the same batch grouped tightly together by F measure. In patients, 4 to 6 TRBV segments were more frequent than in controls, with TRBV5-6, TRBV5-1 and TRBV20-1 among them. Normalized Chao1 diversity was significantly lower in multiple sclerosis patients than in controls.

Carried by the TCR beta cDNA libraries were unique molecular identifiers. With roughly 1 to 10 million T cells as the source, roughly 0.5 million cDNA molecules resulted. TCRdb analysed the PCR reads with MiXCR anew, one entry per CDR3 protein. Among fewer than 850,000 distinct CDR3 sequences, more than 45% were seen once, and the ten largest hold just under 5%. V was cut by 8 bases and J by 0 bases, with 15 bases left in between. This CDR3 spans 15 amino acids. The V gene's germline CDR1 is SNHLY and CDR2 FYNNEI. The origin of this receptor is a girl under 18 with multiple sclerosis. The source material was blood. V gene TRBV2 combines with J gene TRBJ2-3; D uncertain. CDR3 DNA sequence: TGTGCCAGCCCTCTTTTGGGTAGAAGCACAGATACGCAGTATTTT. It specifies CASPLLGRSTDTQYF.